This T cell receptor (beta chain) is from a study of blood T cell repertoires in COVID-19. In the study overall: Material from acute and convalescent COVID-19 was sourced from the United States, Italy and Spain.

The assay was immunoSEQ multiplex PCR, and TCRdb's table has in-frame clones only and misses some. The sample consists of about 33,000 clones, approximately 80% of them appearing once. Germline V gene data show CDR1 as LNHDA and CDR2 as SQIVND (reference sequence). CDR3 size: 13 residues. Germline trimming cut 7 bases from V and 5 bases from J; bases unmatched to any gene: 7. The clonotype comes from an elderly man with acute or convalescent COVID-19. The V and J genes are TRBV19 and TRBJ1-1, with TRBD1 matching 7 bases. The sequenced material came from peripheral blood. The CDR3 here is CASTRRGLTEAFF. DNA of the CDR3: TGTGCCAGTACGAGGAGGGGGCTTACTGAAGCTTTCTTT.